This T cell receptor (beta chain) was sequenced for a study of OX40 agonist ivuxolimab in advanced cancers. Overall study context: Patients enrolled in dose escalation were diagnosed with hepatocellular carcinoma, melanoma, renal cell or head and neck cancer.

Germline V gene lookup returns CDR1 SGHRS and CDR2 YFSETQ. The CDR3 contains 15 residues. J lost 5 bases, V lost 4 bases, and 8 bases had no gene match. This clone appeared a single time. The data were produced by immunoSEQ multiplex PCR, yet TCRdb's version contains in-frame clones alone and is incomplete. The sample contains about 100,000 clones, approximately 84% of which appear only once. The sequence was collected from an adult with an advanced solid tumor such as melanoma, head and neck, liver or kidney cancer. The sequences come from CD4+ or CD8+ T cells sorted from blood, collected in a trial of the OX40 agonist ivuxolimab. The rearrangement joins TRBV5-1 to TRBJ2-3, with 9 bases fitting TRBD2. The CDR3 loop is CASSPKAGGIDTQYF. DNA of the CDR3: TGCGCCAGCAGCCCGAAAGCGGGGGGAATAGATACGCAGTATTTT.